Listed below are T cell receptor beta chains from one sample, sequenced in a study of CD8 T cells in ankylosing spondylitis. TCRdb reprocessed the 5' RACE reads with MiXCR, giving one entry per CDR3 protein. The sample holds 250,000 or so distinct CDR3 sequences; about 24% are singletons and the top ten take 0.5% to 0.75%. The specimen sequenced was blood, either unsorted or a sorted T cell fraction (not recorded which). The receptors shown here come from a male donor with ankylosing spondylitis or in good health (not recorded which). Each CDR3 is given with its conserved first and last residue. A D gene is named only where the DNA matches it firmly. Expanded clones get a size class; other rows say once, few or many, or leave the size out.

d_gene	v_gene	len	abundance	j_gene	CDR3nt	CDR3aa
TRBD1	TRBV12-3/TRBV12-4	13	few	TRBJ1-3	TGTGCCAGCAGTCTACAGGGGGGCAACACCATATATTTT	CASSLQGGNTIYF
TRBD2	TRBV20-1	15	few	TRBJ2-5	TGCGGCTGGGGGGCTAGCGGGGGCCGAAGGGAGACCCAGTACTTC	CGWGASGGRRETQYF
-	TRBV10-3	16	few	TRBJ2-2	TGTGCCATCAGTGAGTCTCGGGGGTCGAACACCGGGGAGCTGTTTTTT	CAISESRGSNTGELFF
TRBD1	TRBV29-1	12	-	TRBJ2-3	TGCAGCGGGGCGACAGGGACAGATACGCAGTATTTT	CSGATGTDTQYF
-	TRBV12-3/TRBV12-4	14	many	TRBJ2-2	TGTGCCAGCAGTTTACCCCCTGTCACCGGGGAGCTGTTTTTT	CASSLPPVTGELFF
-	TRBV20-1	9	many	TRBJ2-1	TGCAGTGCTGGGAAAGAGCAGTTCTTC	CSAGKEQFF
-	TRBV20-1	12	few	TRBJ1-2	TGCAGTGCTAGAGATACCCCTGGTGGCTACACCTTC	CSARDTPGGYTF
-	TRBV20-1	13	-	TRBJ2-3	TGCAGTGCTAGAGATTGGGGGACAGATACGCAGTATTTT	CSARDWGTDTQYF
TRBD2	TRBV20-1	14	-	TRBJ2-5	TGCAGTGCCTTCCCGGGAGGGAAGCAAGAGACCCAGTACTTC	CSAFPGGKQETQYF
TRBD1	TRBV12-3/TRBV12-4	13	few	TRBJ2-7	TGTGCCAGCAGAGTAACAGGGGGCTACGAGCAGTACTTC	CASRVTGGYEQYF
-	TRBV15	15	-	TRBJ2-1	TGTGCCACCAGCAGAGATCAACCCAGCTACAATGAGCAGTTCTTC	CATSRDQPSYNEQFF
-	TRBV20-1	13	-	TRBJ2-7	TGCAGTGCGAGTGCAGGGCCCTCCTACGAGCAGTACTTC	CSASAGPSYEQYF
-	TRBV7-9	17	-	TRBJ2-1	TGTGCCAGCAGCCCTCGTCCCGGGACAAGCTCCTACAATGAGCAGTTCTTC	CASSPRPGTSSYNEQFF
TRBD2	TRBV7-3	19	-	TRBJ2-3	TGTGCCAGCAGCTTAACGGGGACTAGCGGGGGCTCTAGCACAGATACGCAGTATTTT	CASSLTGTSGGSSTDTQYF
TRBD1	TRBV20-1	13	many	TRBJ2-1	TGCAGTGCCACGGGACAGTCCTACAATGAGCAGTTCTTC	CSATGQSYNEQFF
-	TRBV12-3/TRBV12-4	11	-	TRBJ2-7	TGTGCCAGCAGCCTTAACCACGAGCAGTACTTC	CASSLNHEQYF
-	TRBV11-2	18	many	TRBJ2-2	TGTGCCAGCAGCCTGCGTTTACCGAGCCGGCACTTCACCGGGGAGCTGTTTTTT	CASSLRLPSRHFTGELFF
-	TRBV11-3	15	many	TRBJ2-2	TGTGCCAGCAGCTTAGGCGGGGAGAGGACCGGGGAGCTGTTTTTT	CASSLGGERTGELFF
-	TRBV10-1	15	many	TRBJ2-7	TGCGCCAGCAGTGAAGGGGGAGCGGGGAAAACCTCACAGTACTTC	CASSEGGAGKTSQYF
-	TRBV10-3	15	many	TRBJ2-3	TGTGCCATCAATCAAATTCTAGAGTCGTCAGATACGCAGTATTTT	CAINQILESSDTQYF
-	TRBV20-1	13	few	TRBJ2-5	TGCAGTGCTACCGACGGGGCACAGGAGACCCAGTACTTC	CSATDGAQETQYF
-	TRBV7-2	16	many	TRBJ2-7	TGTGCCAGCAGCCCCCTAGGGGGAGCAGGGGCCTACGAGCAGTACTTC	CASSPLGGAGAYEQYF
-	TRBV20-1	13	-	TRBJ1-2	TGCAGTGCTAGAGCAGAGCGGCATTATGGCTACACCTTC	CSARAERHYGYTF
TRBD2	TRBV20-1	14	-	TRBJ2-5	TGCAGTGCTATAGAAAGCGGGGGGGAAAAGACCCAGTACTTC	CSAIESGGEKTQYF
TRBD1	TRBV29-1	13	-	TRBJ2-3	TGCAGCGCTTTGACAGGGGGGTCAGATACGCAGTATTTT	CSALTGGSDTQYF
-	TRBV29-1	12	-	TRBJ2-5	TGCAGCGTTGAAGAAGGAATCCCCCCTGGGTACTTC	CSVEEGIPPGYF
-	TRBV2	13	-	TRBJ2-3	TGTGCCAGCCAAGGCAGGGTCACAGATACGCAGTATTTT	CASQGRVTDTQYF
-	TRBV6-2/TRBV6-3	15	few	TRBJ2-5	TGTGCCAGCAGTTCCTTTTCGGAGGGCTCAGAGACCCAGTACTTC	CASSSFSEGSETQYF
TRBD1	TRBV5-1	15	many	TRBJ2-5	TGCGCCAGCAGCTACGGGACAGGGAAGGGAGAGACCCAGTACTTC	CASSYGTGKGETQYF
-	TRBV24-1	15	few	TRBJ2-1	TGTGCCACCAGTGACACTGGGGGGGGCCCTGATGAGCAGTTCTTC	CATSDTGGGPDEQFF
TRBD1	TRBV7-2	15	-	TRBJ2-7	TGTGCCAGCAGCTTAGGCGGGACAGGGGGCTACGAGCAGTACTTC	CASSLGGTGGYEQYF
TRBD2	TRBV20-1	14	-	TRBJ2-5	TGCAGTGCTTTCCCACTAGCGGGGGGAGAGACCCAGTACTTC	CSAFPLAGGETQYF
-	TRBV12-3/TRBV12-4	14	-	TRBJ1-4	TGTGCCAGCAGTAGACAGGCCTGGAGTGAAAAACTGTTTTTT	CASSRQAWSEKLFF
-	TRBV20-1	15	many	TRBJ2-3	TGCAGTGCTAGAGTTCCCGGGCCGACTGGAGATACGCAGTATTTT	CSARVPGPTGDTQYF
-	TRBV12-3/TRBV12-4	12	many	TRBJ2-1	TGTGCCAGCAGTTTCGGATACAATGAGCAGTTCTTC	CASSFGYNEQFF
-	TRBV5-1	14	-	TRBJ2-5	TGCGCCAGCAGCTCGTCGACCGCGGTGGAGACCCAGTACTTC	CASSSSTAVETQYF
TRBD1	TRBV20-1	13	few	TRBJ2-3	TGCAGTGCTTTACAGGGGCGGACAGATACGCAGTATTTT	CSALQGRTDTQYF
-	TRBV20-1	14	few	TRBJ2-2	TGCAGTGCTAAGGAGGGGAGTAGGGCCGGGGAGCTGTTTTTT	CSAKEGSRAGELFF
TRBD2	TRBV12-3/TRBV12-4	16	few	TRBJ2-1	TGTGCCAGCAGTTTCTTCGGGGGGTACACCTACAATGAGCAGTTCTTC	CASSFFGGYTYNEQFF
-	TRBV20-1	13	-	TRBJ2-1	TGCAGTGCTAGTGGAGTAGGGTACAATGAGCAGTTCTTC	CSASGVGYNEQFF
TRBD2	TRBV29-1	11	many	TRBJ2-1	TGCAGCGTAAAGCCGGGAGGTGAGCAGTTCTTC	CSVKPGGEQFF
TRBD2	TRBV6-2/TRBV6-3	15	-	TRBJ2-5	TGTGCCAGCCTTACCACGGGACTAGGAGGGGAGACCCAGTACTTC	CASLTTGLGGETQYF
TRBD2	TRBV20-1	15	many	TRBJ2-1	TGCAGTGCTAGAGCACTAGCGGGGGGATACAATGAGCAGTTCTTC	CSARALAGGYNEQFF
-	TRBV10-3	12	-	TRBJ2-7	TGTGCCATCAGTGGGGGGACCTACGAGCAGTACTTC	CAISGGTYEQYF
-	TRBV7-2	12	once	TRBJ2-1	TGTGCCAGCAGCCTAGGGGGAGTCGTGCCGTTCTTC	CASSLGGVVPFF
-	TRBV20-1	16	many	TRBJ2-7	TGCAGTGCCCCGGGCAAATTCCACGGTGGGTCCTACGAGCAGTACTTC	CSAPGKFHGGSYEQYF
TRBD1	TRBV7-3	18	many	TRBJ2-6	TGTGCCAGCAGCTCCAACCGGGACAGGGTCTTTGGGGCCAACGTCCTGACTTTC	CASSSNRDRVFGANVLTF
-	TRBV27	13	many	TRBJ2-5	TGTGCCAGCTCTCGGGGGCTGAGGGAGACCCAGTACTTC	CASSRGLRETQYF
-	TRBV20-1	11	-	TRBJ1-2	TGCAGTGCCGGGGGGCTGGGGGGCTACACCTTC	CSAGGLGGYTF
-	TRBV24-1	15	-	TRBJ2-1	TGTGCCACCAGTGACGCGACAGAAATGATCGATGAGCAGTTCTTC	CATSDATEMIDEQFF
-	TRBV29-1	10	few	TRBJ2-5	TGCAGCGCCCTCTCGGAGACCCAGTACTTC	CSALSETQYF
-	TRBV20-1	13	many	TRBJ2-2	TGCAGTGCTAGTGACGCGAACACCGGGGAGCTGTTTTTT	CSASDANTGELFF
TRBD1	TRBV6-1	15	many	TRBJ1-4	TGTGCCAGCAGGGTCCACGACAGGGGAAGTGAAAAACTGTTTTTT	CASRVHDRGSEKLFF
-	TRBV20-1	13	many	TRBJ1-6	TGCAGTGCTGGCCCCAGGAACTATTCACCCCTCCACTTT	CSAGPRNYSPLHF
-	TRBV10-1	13	-	TRBJ2-2	TGCGCCAGCAGTGCCTCATACACCGGGGAGCTGTTTTTT	CASSASYTGELFF
-	TRBV20-1	16	-	TRBJ2-3	TGCAGTGCTAGGGCTTGGTTGGGGGGTCGCACAGATACGCAGTATTTT	CSARAWLGGRTDTQYF
TRBD1	TRBV20-1	14	many	TRBJ2-7	TGCAGTGCTGGGGACAGGACAGGGGCAAACGAGCAGTACTTC	CSAGDRTGANEQYF
-	TRBV10-3	17	many	TRBJ1-1	TGTGCCATCAGTGAGTCGGGTGGCGCAGTATCGAACACTGAAGCTTTCTTT	CAISESGGAVSNTEAFF
TRBD2	TRBV6-5	15	-	TRBJ2-3	TGTGCCAGCAGTTATAGCGGGGGGAGCGGGGATACGCAGTATTTT	CASSYSGGSGDTQYF